The rows below give T cell receptor beta chains drawn from one sample of a study of cytomegalovirus exposure and HLA in healthy donors. The data were produced by immunoSEQ multiplex PCR, yet TCRdb's version contains in-frame clones alone and is incomplete. The data hold roughly 150,000 clones, with roughly 77% observed a single time. Sequencing was performed on PBMCs. Receptors originate from a man in his late teens or twenties in good health and CMV-seropositive. The CDR3 runs from the conserved cysteine through the conserved F or W. D genes are given only for firm matches. A row's size may be missing; if present it is once, few, many or a size class.

J gene	D gene	clone size	CDR3 length	V gene	CDR3 protein	CDR3 DNA
TRBJ1-1	-	-	15	TRBV7-6	CASSFVTDPNTEAFF	TGTGCCAGCAGCTTCGTGACAGACCCGAACACTGAGGCTTTCTTT
TRBJ1-1	TRBD1	-	14	TRBV2	CASPRTGGSNEAFF	TGTGCCAGTCCTCGAACAGGGGGCTCGAATGAAGCTTTCTTT
TRBJ1-2	-	-	12	TRBV12-5	CASGLVNQGPTF	TGTGCTAGTGGTTTGGTGAATCAGGGTCCCACCTTC
TRBJ2-2	TRBD2	-	15	TRBV11-1	CASSLNSGATGELFF	TGTGCCAGCAGCCTAAATAGCGGGGCCACCGGGGAGCTGTTTTTT
TRBJ2-3	TRBD1	-	14	TRBV11-3	CASSFNRGSDTQYF	TGTGCCAGCAGCTTCAACAGGGGATCAGATACGCAGTATTTT
TRBJ2-4	-	-	14	TRBV7-2	CASSLFQGEDIQYF	TGTGCCAGCAGCTTATTTCAGGGGGAGGACATTCAGTACTTC
TRBJ2-7	TRBD1	-	14	TRBV6-1	CASSVLQGSNEQYF	TGTGCCAGCAGTGTTCTACAGGGGAGCAACGAGCAGTACTTC
TRBJ2-3	TRBD2	once	15	TRBV30	CAFRRGGPRTDTQYF	TGTGCCTTCCGACGGGGGGGCCCTCGGACAGATACGCAGTATTTT
TRBJ2-1	-	-	16	TRBV6-6	CASSFRLADNGNEQFF	TGTGCCAGCAGTTTCCGTCTAGCAGATAATGGAAATGAGCAGTTCTTC
TRBJ1-1	-	-	13	TRBV28	CASSFLRNTEAFF	TGTGCCAGCAGTTTTTTGAGAAACACTGAAGCTTTCTTT
TRBJ2-1	-	-	14	TRBV29-1	CSVPDRTFYNEQFF	TGCAGCGTGCCCGACAGGACGTTCTACAATGAGCAGTTCTTC
TRBJ2-1	-	-	13	TRBV9	CASSVTSLDEQFF	TGTGCCAGCAGCGTAACCTCTCTAGACGAGCAGTTCTTC
TRBJ1-3	TRBD1	-	17	TRBV4-1	CASSQRGQASSGNTIYF	TGCGCCAGCAGCCAACGTGGACAGGCAAGCTCTGGAAACACCATATATTTT
TRBJ2-2	-	-	13	TRBV12-5	CASGLGRGGELFF	TGTGCTAGTGGTTTGGGGCGGGGCGGGGAGCTGTTTTTT
TRBJ2-1	TRBD1	-	15	TRBV6-5	CASSRDSLINNEQFF	TGTGCCAGCAGCAGGGACAGCCTGATCAACAATGAGCAGTTCTTC
TRBJ2-1	-	-	14	TRBV30	CAWSVFGLDNEQFF	TGTGCCTGGAGTGTTTTTGGACTCGACAATGAGCAGTTCTTC
TRBJ2-3	-	-	14	TRBV7-2	CASSLGGYADTQYF	TGTGCCAGCAGCCTGGGAGGATATGCCGATACGCAGTATTTT
TRBJ2-7	TRBD2	-	12	TRBV28	CASSLGGYEQYF	TGTGCCAGCAGTTTGGGGGGGTACGAGCAGTACTTC
TRBJ2-2	TRBD1	few	15	TRBV6-5	CASSRDRGITGELFF	TGTGCCAGCAGTCGGGACAGGGGAATTACCGGGGAGCTGTTTTTT
TRBJ2-3	TRBD2	few	13	TRBV27	CASSRGGTDTQYF	TGTGCCAGCAGTCGGGGGGGCACAGATACGCAGTATTTT
TRBJ2-7	-	-	12	TRBV6-1	CASSLQDYEQYF	TGTGCCAGCAGTCTACAGGATTACGAGCAGTACTTC
TRBJ2-1	-	-	16	TRBV11-2	CASSLVVTKDNNEQFF	TGTGCCAGCAGCTTAGTTGTGACCAAAGACAACAATGAGCAGTTCTTC
TRBJ2-1	TRBD1	-	15	TRBV6-1	CASSGANRGNDEQFF	TGTGCCAGCAGTGGGGCTAACAGGGGGAACGATGAGCAGTTCTTC
TRBJ2-1	TRBD2	-	15	TRBV28	CASRNGLAGVYEQFF	TGTGCCAGCAGAAATGGGCTAGCGGGAGTTTACGAGCAGTTCTTC
TRBJ1-5	TRBD1	-	15	TRBV19	CASSIRGQGSQPQHF	TGTGCCAGTAGTATAAGGGGACAGGGGAGTCAGCCCCAGCATTTT
TRBJ2-3	TRBD1	-	16	TRBV5-1	CASRIGGTGIGNTQYF	TGCGCCAGCAGGATAGGAGGGACAGGGATAGGTAATACGCAGTATTTT
TRBJ2-7	TRBD2	-	13	TRBV29-1	CSVQAGTTYEQYF	TGCAGCGTTCAAGCGGGAACTACCTACGAGCAGTACTTC
TRBJ2-1	TRBD1	-	14	TRBV28	CASRTGGSGNEQFF	TGTGCCAGCCGGACAGGGGGAAGTGGTAATGAGCAGTTCTTC
TRBJ1-2	-	-	15	TRBV29-1	CSVEWGGQLNYGYTF	TGCAGCGTTGAATGGGGGGGACAACTTAACTATGGCTACACCTTC
TRBJ1-2	TRBD1	-	13	TRBV29-1	CSVEVQGRYGYPF	TGCAGCGTTGAAGTACAGGGGAGATATGGCTACCCCTTC
TRBJ2-1	-	-	13	TRBV30	CAWRYSSYNEQFF	TGTGCCTGGAGGTACTCATCATACAATGAGCAGTTCTTC
TRBJ1-1	-	-	14	TRBV10-3	CAISALEEVTEAFF	TGTGCCATCAGTGCCCTGGAGGAGGTGACTGAAGCTTTCTTT
TRBJ2-7	TRBD1	-	14	TRBV5-1	CASSLRQGNYEQYF	TGCGCCAGCAGCCTAAGACAGGGGAACTACGAGCAGTACTTC
TRBJ2-3	-	-	15	TRBV5-1	CASRLTRQLTDTQYF	TGCGCCAGCAGGCTGACTAGACAGCTCACAGATACGCAGTATTTT
TRBJ2-2	TRBD2	few	16	TRBV4-2	CASSKEVAGATGELFF	TGTGCCAGCAGCAAAGAGGTTGCGGGAGCGACCGGGGAGCTGTTTTTT
TRBJ2-1	-	once	17	TRBV28	CASSPSRTQKVGDEQFF	TGTGCCAGCAGTCCCTCTAGGACCCAAAAGGTCGGGGATGAGCAGTTCTTC
TRBJ2-1	TRBD2	-	15	TRBV5-1	CASKPGLANYNEQFF	TGCGCCAGCAAACCGGGACTAGCGAATTACAATGAGCAGTTCTTC
TRBJ1-1	-	-	14	TRBV30	CAWSVLHGNTEAFF	TGTGCCTGGAGTGTACTCCACGGGAACACTGAAGCTTTCTTT
TRBJ2-7	-	-	12	TRBV7-9	CASSGVLGEQYF	TGTGCCAGCAGCGGAGTTTTGGGCGAGCAGTACTTC
TRBJ2-3	TRBD1	-	17	TRBV9	CASSVTPGQGLADTQYF	TGTGCCAGCAGCGTGACACCGGGACAGGGGCTGGCAGATACGCAGTATTTT
TRBJ2-3	TRBD2	-	17	TRBV29-1	CSVDHTPSGSWADTQYF	TGCAGCGTCGATCATACCCCTAGCGGGAGCTGGGCAGATACGCAGTATTTT
TRBJ2-7	-	-	15	TRBV27	CASSLGRTFTYEQYF	TGTGCCAGCAGTTTAGGGCGGACTTTCACCTACGAGCAGTACTTC
TRBJ2-1	TRBD2	-	15	TRBV28	CASSFRTSGSYEQFF	TGTGCCAGCAGTTTTCGTACTAGCGGGAGCTATGAGCAGTTCTTC
TRBJ2-1	TRBD2	-	15	TRBV30	CAWSFKREWDNEQFF	TGTGCCTGGAGTTTCAAGCGGGAGTGGGACAATGAGCAGTTCTTC
TRBJ2-5	-	-	15	TRBV28	CASSTSRGYQETQYF	TGTGCCAGCAGCACCTCACGGGGGTACCAAGAGACCCAGTACTTC
TRBJ2-3	-	-	16	TRBV7-8	CASSLGRVKPTDTQYF	TGTGCCAGCAGCTTAGGGCGGGTAAAACCTACAGATACGCAGTATTTT
TRBJ1-1	-	-	12	TRBV7-9	CAGTRGDTEAFF	TGTGCCGGTACGCGCGGGGACACTGAAGCTTTCTTT
TRBJ1-3	-	-	13	TRBV28	CASIAGLENTIYF	TGTGCCAGCATCGCGGGACTAGAAAACACCATATATTTT
TRBJ1-6	-	-	13	TRBV5-1	CASSLNFGSPLHF	TGCGCCAGCAGCCTGAACTTCGGTTCACCCCTCCACTTT
TRBJ1-2	TRBD1	-	14	TRBV23-1	CASSQTRQGYGYTF	TGCGCCAGCAGTCAAACGAGACAGGGCTATGGCTACACCTTC
TRBJ1-1	-	few	14	TRBV30	CAWSVPGGPKGAFF	TGTGCCTGGAGTGTACCGGGAGGGCCCAAGGGGGCTTTCTTT
TRBJ1-3	-	-	16	TRBV9	CASSVNHQGAGNTIYF	TGTGCCAGCAGCGTAAATCACCAGGGTGCTGGAAACACCATATATTTT
TRBJ2-7	TRBD2	once	12	TRBV29-1	CSVTTGRAEQYF	TGCAGCGTGACCACCGGGAGGGCCGAGCAGTACTTC